The 8 T cell receptor beta chains reported below all come from one sample, sequenced in a study of glioma-infiltrating T cells (dated by TCRdb to 2015 to 2016). Sequenced using an Illumina MiSeq. The iRepertoire nested amplicon-rescue multiplex PCR (arm-PCR) platform was used to amplify TCR alpha and beta CDR3 regions from RNA. TCRdb reworked the public reads: Q25 trimming with fastp, MiXCR clone assembly, productive beta chains retained. Here each entry gathers all rows of one CDR3 protein and keeps the most common genes and DNA. This sample has approximately 400,000 distinct CDR3 sequences in its table, and roughly two fifths of those were observed once. Of the sample, about 12% falls within the top ten clones. The sample taken for sequencing was glioma tissue, nonneoplastic brain tissue, or PBMCs (not recorded which). All receptors come from a human donor with low-grade glioma or glioblastoma, undergoing nonglioma brain surgery, or in good health (not recorded which).

Details on this clonotype: It may be a read error: a sequence one base away is much more abundant. The chain joins TRBV28 to TRBJ1-2; D gene unclear. The CDR3 spans 11 residues. Germline V gene lookup returns CDR1 MDHEN and CDR2 SYDVKM. The CDR3: CASSSGPTENF. The CDR3 nucleotides read TGTGCCAGCAGTTCCGGACCCACGGAGAACTTC.

This clonotype was seen only a few times. The V gene is TRBV4-1, the J gene TRBJ1-2, with 8 nucleotides matching TRBD1. Trimming removed 3 bases from V and 8 bases from J; junction bases left unmatched: 8. CDR1 and CDR2 from the germline V gene are MGHRA and YSYEKL. This CDR3 contains 14 residues. The CDR3 DNA is TGCGCCAGCAGCCACCCAGGGGGCGCGAAAGGCTACACCTTC. Its protein product is CASSHPGGAKGYTF.

This clonotype was seen more than once but under ten times. V is TRBV7-3 and J is TRBJ2-1, with 9 bases lining up with TRBD1. J was trimmed by 4 bases and V by 5 bases; bases with no gene match: 6. The CDR3 runs to 15 residues. Germline V CDR1 and CDR2: SGHTA, FQGTGA. CDR3 sequence (DNA): TGTGCCAGCAGCCCCGACAGGGGGTCATACAATGAGCAGTTCTTC. Its protein product is CASSPDRGSYNEQFF. Full variable domain (rest looked up from reference TRBV7-3 and TRBJ2-1): GAGVSQTPSNKVTEKGKYVELRCDPISGHTALYWYRQSLGQGPEFLIYFQGTGAADDSGLPNDRFFAVRPEGSVSTLKIQRTERGDSAVYLCASSPDRGSYNEQFFGPGTRLTVL.

The chain uses TRBV29-1 and TRBJ1-1; the D is unclear. CDR1 is SQVTM, CDR2 ANQGSEA, per germline. The CDR3 runs to 12 residues. V was pared by 5 bases and J by 2 bases, with 9 bases between. CDR3 DNA sequence: TGCAGCGTTCTGACGGACAACACTGAAGCTTTCTTT. As protein: CSVLTDNTEAFF.

Written as DNA, the CDR3 is TGTGCCAGCATTCCTGTTACCTACAATGAGCAGTTCTTC. Its translation: CASIPVTYNEQFF. The V and J genes are TRBV6-5 and TRBJ2-1, with unresolved D. The CDR3 has 13 residues. Germline V lookup: CDR1 MNHEY, CDR2 SVGAGI. The germline V and J ends were trimmed by 7 bases and 2 bases, with 9 bases remaining between them.

A word on this clonotype: A single base separates this from a much larger clone, so it may be a read error. The chain has TRBV6-5 and TRBJ2-7, with 8 bases aligning to TRBD1. Unmatched junction bases numbered 11, after V lost 5 bases and J lost 2 bases. CDR3 length: 16 amino acids. Germline V lookup: CDR1 MNHEY, CDR2 SVGAGI. The CDR3 DNA reads TGTGCCAGCAGTGAAGTGGCAGGACAGGGCCCCTACGAGCAGTACTTC. It is translated as CASSEVAGQGPYEQYF.

This clonotype was counted only a few times. The chain is built from TRBV4-1 and TRBJ1-6; a weak D match, TRBD1 (5 bases). Germline loops: CDR1 MGHRA, CDR2 YSYEKL. This CDR3 is 15 amino acids long. Trimming cost V 5 bases and J 8 bases, with 16 bases left between them. CDR3 DNA sequence: TGCGCCAGCAGCTCCCGGGAGCAAGGGGATTCACCCCTCCACTTT. Its translation is CASSSREQGDSPLHF.

This clonotype has only a few counts. The CDR3 reads CASCILAGGTETQYF. The CDR3 coding sequence is TGTGCCAGCTGCATTTTAGCGGGAGGCACAGAGACCCAGTACTTC. The chain carries TRBV28 and TRBJ2-5; 10 bases are a match to TRBD2. V gave up 8 bases and J gave up 4 bases; unmatched junction bases: 10. Germline CDR1 MDHEN, CDR2 SYDVKM. The CDR3 has 15 amino acids.